The 13 T cell receptor beta chains presented below share a single source sample, sequenced in a study of shared clonotypes between healthy human individuals. The repertoire was sequenced with immunoSEQ multiplex PCR; TCRdb's copy has only in-frame clones and lacks some. This sample has about 1.5 million clones; roughly 96% occur once, and the top ten carry roughly 1.2%. Sequenced: naive CD4+ T cells sorted from blood. Regarding subset: CD45RA+ positively selected. All receptors derive from a man in his thirties or forties in good health.

J is TRBJ2-5 and V is TRBV27; 7 nucleotides agree with TRBD1. Germline CDR1 reads MNHEY; CDR2 reads SMNVEV (reference sequence). With 6 bases clipped from V and 5 bases from J, the junction kept 15 bases outside the gene matches. The CDR3 is 16 residues long. Written as DNA, the CDR3 is TGTGCCAGCAGGATGAGACAGGGTTTGGGTGAGGAGACCCAGTACTTC. It translates to CASRMRQGLGEETQYF.

The chain employs TRBV5-1 and TRBJ2-7; unclear D gene. V lost 4 bases, J lost 0 bases, and 11 bases lay in between. CDR1 SGHRS and CDR2 YFSETQ come from the germline V gene. This CDR3 is built from 14 residues. CDR3 protein: CASSPSRISYEQYF. DNA for the CDR3: TGCGCCAGCAGCCCATCCAGGATCTCCTACGAGCAGTACTTC.

The V call is TRBV18, the J call TRBJ1-4; D gene ambiguous. The CDR3 runs to 14 residues. CDR1 is KGHSH and CDR2 is LQKENI in the germline V gene. V lost 3 bases and J lost 8, with 13 bases in between. The CDR3 bases are TGTGCCAGCTCACCCGCGAGTCTAGAGGAAAAACTGTTTTTT. It yields the protein CASSPASLEEKLFF.

As for this clone: It may be a read error: a sequence one base away is much more abundant. The same CDR3 is also encoded by other DNA sequences in this sample. J is TRBJ2-5 and V is TRBV5-4; D is ambiguous. This CDR3 has 11 residues. V was shortened by 1 base and J by 3 bases, with 1 base between the two germline ends. Germline V lookup: CDR1 SGHNT, CDR2 YYREEE (reference sequence). This CDR3 is CASSLKETQYF. The CDR3 region has the DNA TGTGCCAGCAGCTTGAAAGAGACCCAGTACTTC.

This chain uses TRBV28 with TRBJ2-6; TRBD1 matches 7 bases. The CDR3 is 17 residues long. J lost 0 bases, V lost 2 bases, and 4 bases had no gene match. Per germline, CDR1 MDHEN and CDR2 SYDVKM. CDR3 DNA sequence: TGTGCCAGCAGTTTAATGGGACAGACCTCTGGGGCCAACGTCCTGACTTTC. It is translated as CASSLMGQTSGANVLTF.

The genes are TRBV6-1 and TRBJ1-2, with unresolved D. The CDR3 is made up of 12 amino acids. Germline CDR1 and CDR2: MNHNS and SASEGT. V lost 3 bases and J 3 bases, leaving 5 bases between the germline ends. In nucleotides, the CDR3 is TGTGCCAGCAGTGACGGACACTATGGCTACACCTTC. As protein: CASSDGHYGYTF.

This clone was observed a single time. The rearrangement joins TRBV21-1 to TRBJ2-1; the table calls TRBD1, which could not be checked here. TRBV21-1 is an annotated pseudogene. This CDR3 is 15 amino acids long. CDR3 sequence: CASSEWTGKYNEQFF. In DNA form, the CDR3 reads TGTGCCAGCAGCGAATGGACAGGGAAATACAATGAGCAGTTCTTC.

CDR3 nucleotides: TGTGCCAGTAGTCGTGCTAGGAGGGATGAGCAGTTCTTC. Protein product: CASSRARRDEQFF. The gene calls are TRBV19 and TRBJ2-1, with D perhaps matching TRBD2 (6 bases). With 5 bases removed from V and 8 bases from J, the gap between germline ends came to 13 bases. The CDR3 is 13 residues long. Germline CDR1 is LNHDA and CDR2 is SQIVND (reference sequence).

The rearrangement links TRBV5-1 to TRBJ2-3; D perhaps matches TRBD1 (6 bases). Trimming left V 2 bases short and J 2 bases short, with 12 bases between. The V gene's germline CDR1 is SGHRS and CDR2 YFSETQ. This CDR3 contains 15 residues. CDR3: CASSFSGADTDTQYF. Written as DNA, the CDR3 is TGCGCCAGCAGCTTTTCAGGGGCGGACACAGATACGCAGTATTTT.

The chain recombines TRBV15 with TRBJ2-3; D uncertain. The V end was cut by 3 bases, the J end by 6 bases, with 7 bases between. Germline V lookup: CDR1 LNHNV, CDR2 YYDKDF (reference sequence). This CDR3 region has 12 residues. CDR3 DNA sequence: TGTGCCACCAGCAGGGTCTTCGATACGCAGTATTTT. Protein product: CATSRVFDTQYF.

V is TRBV21-1 and J is TRBJ2-7; the D call of TRBD1 is as the table states it, not checked on the DNA. TRBV21-1 is classified as a pseudogene. CDR3 length equals 12 residues. In nucleotides, the CDR3 is TGTGCCACCAGGGGGCCGTACTACGAGCAGTACTTC. Translated: CATRGPYYEQYF.

This clone was found once. The chain recombines TRBV11-2 with TRBJ2-2; D unclear. Germline V CDR1 and CDR2: SGHAT, FQNNGV. The CDR3 has 16 residues. The V and J ends lost 5 bases and 3 bases respectively, with 16 bases between them. The CDR3 loop reads CASSADWFVDTGELFF. Here the CDR3 DNA reads TGTGCCAGCAGCGCAGACTGGTTCGTGGACACCGGGGAGCTGTTTTTT.

The CDR3 DNA reads TGCGCCAGCAGCCAAGACCAACTTGGGATAAGGAATGAGCAGTTCTTC. Translating it yields CASSQDQLGIRNEQFF. This rearrangement joins TRBV4-3 to TRBJ2-1; the D is unclear. V lost 0 bases and J 7 bases, leaving 16 bases between the germline ends. The CDR3 runs 16 residues. Germline V gene lookup returns CDR1 LGHNA and CDR2 YSLEER.